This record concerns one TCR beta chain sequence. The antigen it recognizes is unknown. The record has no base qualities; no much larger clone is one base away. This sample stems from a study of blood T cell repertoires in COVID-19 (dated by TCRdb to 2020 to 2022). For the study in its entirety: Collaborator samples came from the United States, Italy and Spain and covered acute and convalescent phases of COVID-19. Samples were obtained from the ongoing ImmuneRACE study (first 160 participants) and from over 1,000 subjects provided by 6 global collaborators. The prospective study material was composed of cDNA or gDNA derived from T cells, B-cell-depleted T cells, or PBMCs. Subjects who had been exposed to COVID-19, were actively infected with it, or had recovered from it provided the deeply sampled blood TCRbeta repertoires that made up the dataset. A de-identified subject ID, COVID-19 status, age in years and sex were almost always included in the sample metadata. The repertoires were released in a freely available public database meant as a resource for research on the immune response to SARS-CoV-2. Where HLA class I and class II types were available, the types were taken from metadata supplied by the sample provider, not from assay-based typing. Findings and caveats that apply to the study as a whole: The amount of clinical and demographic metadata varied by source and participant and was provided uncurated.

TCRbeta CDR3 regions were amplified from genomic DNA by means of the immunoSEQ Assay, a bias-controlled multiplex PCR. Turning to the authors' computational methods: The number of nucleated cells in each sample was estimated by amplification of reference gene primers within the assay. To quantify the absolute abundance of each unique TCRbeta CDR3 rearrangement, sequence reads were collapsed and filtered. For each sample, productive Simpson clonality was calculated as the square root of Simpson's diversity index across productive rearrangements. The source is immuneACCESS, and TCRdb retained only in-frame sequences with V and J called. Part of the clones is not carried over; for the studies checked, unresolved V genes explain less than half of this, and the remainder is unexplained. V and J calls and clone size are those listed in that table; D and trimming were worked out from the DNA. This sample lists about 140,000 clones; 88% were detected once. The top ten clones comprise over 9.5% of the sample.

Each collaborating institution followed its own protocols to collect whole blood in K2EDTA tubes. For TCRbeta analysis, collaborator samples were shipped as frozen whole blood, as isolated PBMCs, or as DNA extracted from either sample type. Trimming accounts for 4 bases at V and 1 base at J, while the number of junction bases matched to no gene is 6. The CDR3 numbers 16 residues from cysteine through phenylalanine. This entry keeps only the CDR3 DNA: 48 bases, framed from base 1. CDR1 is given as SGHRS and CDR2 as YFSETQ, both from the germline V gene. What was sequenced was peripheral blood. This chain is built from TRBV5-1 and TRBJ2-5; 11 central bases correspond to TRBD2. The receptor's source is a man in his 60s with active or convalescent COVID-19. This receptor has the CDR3 CASSLRLAGSQETQYF. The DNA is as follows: TGCGCCAGCAGCCTCCGACTAGCGGGGTCCCAAGAGACCCAGTACTTC.